This TCR beta chain was documented in a study of shared clonotypes between healthy human individuals. Findings of the study overall: The sole specimen, blood, was sampled, and tissue repertoires likely differ. Naive subsets generally had larger estimated richness than memory subsets.

V gave up 1 base and J gave up 5 bases; unmatched junction bases: 10. The CDR3 sequence is 16 residues long. Germline CDR1 is SGHDN and CDR2 is FVKESK. In the case of this clone: Its antigen remains unidentified.

Only in-frame clones appear in the TCRdb table, and some are missing; sequencing was by immunoSEQ multiplex PCR. The profile covers some 500,000 clones, with 95% to 96% appearing a single time and around 0.066% taken by the ten largest. The J gene is TRBJ2-5, the V gene TRBV14, with TRBD1 matching over 7 bases. This TCR was recovered from a woman aged 30 to 39 in good health. What was sequenced was naive CD4+ T cells sorted from blood. Subset denoted: CD45RA+ positively selected. CDR3 loop: CASSQGYRGLKETQYF. The CDR3 coding sequence is TGTGCCAGCAGCCAAGGGTACAGGGGCCTGAAGGAGACCCAGTACTTC.